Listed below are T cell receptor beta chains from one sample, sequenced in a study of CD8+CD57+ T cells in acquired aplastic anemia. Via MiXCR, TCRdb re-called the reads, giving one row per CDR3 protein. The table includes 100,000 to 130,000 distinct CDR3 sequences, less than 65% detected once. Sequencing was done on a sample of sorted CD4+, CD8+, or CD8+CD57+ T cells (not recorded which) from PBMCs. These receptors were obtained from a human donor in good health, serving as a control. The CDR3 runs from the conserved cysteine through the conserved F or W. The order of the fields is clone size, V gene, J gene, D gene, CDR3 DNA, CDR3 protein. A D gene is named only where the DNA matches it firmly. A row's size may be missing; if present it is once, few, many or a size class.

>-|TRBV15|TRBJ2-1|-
TGTGCCACGATCCTAGGTTTATCGCAGTTCTTC
CATILGLSQFF
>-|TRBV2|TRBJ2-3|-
TGTGCCAGCAGTTTGGGACCCCGGGGTACGCAGTATTTT
CASSLGPRGTQYF
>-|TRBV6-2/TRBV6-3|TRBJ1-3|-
TGTGCCAGCAGCCCGCGGGGGGGAAACACCATATATTTT
CASSPRGGNTIYF
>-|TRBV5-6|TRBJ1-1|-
TGTGCCAGCAGCTTAAACATTGAAGCTTTCTTT
CASSLNIEAFF
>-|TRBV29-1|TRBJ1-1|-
TGCAGCGTTGAAGGAGATGAGCCGGGTTGCAACACTGAAGCTTTCTTT
CSVEGDEPGCNTEAFF
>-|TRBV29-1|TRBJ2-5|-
TGCAGCGTTGAGGTAGTTCGGTCAGGGGTCTGGGAGACCCAGTACTTC
CSVEVVRSGVWETQYF
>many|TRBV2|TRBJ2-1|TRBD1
TGTGCCAGCAGTGGGGGACAGGGCTCCTACAATGAGCAGTTCTTC
CASSGGQGSYNEQFF
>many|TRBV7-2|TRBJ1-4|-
TGTGCCAGCAGCTTAGACCTTAATGAAAAACTGTTTTTT
CASSLDLNEKLFF
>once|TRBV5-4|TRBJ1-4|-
TGTGCCAGCAGCTCCGGTGACCTAGGGGAAAAACTGTTTTTT
CASSSGDLGEKLFF
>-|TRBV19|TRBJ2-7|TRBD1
TGTGCCAGTAGTATGACAGGGGGAAGCTACGAGCAGTACTTC
CASSMTGGSYEQYF
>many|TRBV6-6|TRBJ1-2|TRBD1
TGTGCCAGCAGTTACCCGACAGGGGTTAACTATGGCTACACCTTC
CASSYPTGVNYGYTF
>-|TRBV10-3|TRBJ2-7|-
TGTGCCATCAGTGAGTCGCGATTGTCGGTCAACGAGCAGTACTTC
CAISESRLSVNEQYF
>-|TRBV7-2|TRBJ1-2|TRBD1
TGTGCCAGCAGCTCGGGACAGAACTATGGCTACACCTTT
CASSSGQNYGYTF
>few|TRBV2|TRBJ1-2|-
TGTGCCAGCAGTCTCGCCGGGGGTGGCTACACCTTC
CASSLAGGGYTF
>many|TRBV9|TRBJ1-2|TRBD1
TGTGCCAGCAGCGAGTTGACAGGGGCGAACTATGGCTACACCTTC
CASSELTGANYGYTF
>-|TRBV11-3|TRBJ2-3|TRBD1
TGTGCCAGCAGACCCCAGGGGGTCACAGATACGCAGTATTTT
CASRPQGVTDTQYF
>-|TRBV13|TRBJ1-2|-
TGTGCCAGCAGCTCTCGGTCAGGGAAGTATGGCTACACCTTC
CASSSRSGKYGYTF
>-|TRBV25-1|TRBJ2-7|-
TGTGCCAGCAGCCCTTCGGGGTACGAGCAGTACTTC
CASSPSGYEQYF
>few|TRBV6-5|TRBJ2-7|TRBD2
TGTGCCGGCAGTAACCCGACTAGCGGGGGTGACTACGAGCAGTACTTC
CAGSNPTSGGDYEQYF
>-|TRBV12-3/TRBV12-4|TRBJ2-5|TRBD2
TGTGCCAGCAGCCCGCTAGCGGGGGGGCGGACCCAGTACTTC
CASSPLAGGRTQYF